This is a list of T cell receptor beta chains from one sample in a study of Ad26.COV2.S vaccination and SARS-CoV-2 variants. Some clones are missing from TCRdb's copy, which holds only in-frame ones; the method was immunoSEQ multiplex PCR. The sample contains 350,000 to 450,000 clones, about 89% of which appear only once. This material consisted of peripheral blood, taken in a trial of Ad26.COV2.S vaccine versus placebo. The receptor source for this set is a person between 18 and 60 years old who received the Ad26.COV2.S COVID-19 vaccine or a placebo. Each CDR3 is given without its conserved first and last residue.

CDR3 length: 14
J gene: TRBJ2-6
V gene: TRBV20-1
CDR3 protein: SASRDTLVGANVLT

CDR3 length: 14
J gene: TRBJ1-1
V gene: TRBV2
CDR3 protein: ASSEEIMGANTEAF

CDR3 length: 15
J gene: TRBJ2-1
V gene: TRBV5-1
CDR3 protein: ASSLGALGPFYNEQF

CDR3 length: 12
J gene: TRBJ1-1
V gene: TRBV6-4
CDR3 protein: ASSRDRGNTEAF

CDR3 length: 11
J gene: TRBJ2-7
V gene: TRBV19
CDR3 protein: ASSIGGQREQY

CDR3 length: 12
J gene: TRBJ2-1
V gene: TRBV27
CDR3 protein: ASSLEWSRNEQF

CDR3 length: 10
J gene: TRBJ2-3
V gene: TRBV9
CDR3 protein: ASSANTDTQY

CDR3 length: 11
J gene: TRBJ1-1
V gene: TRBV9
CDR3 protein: ASSAAQNTEAF

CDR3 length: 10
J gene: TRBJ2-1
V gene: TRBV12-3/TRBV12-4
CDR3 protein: ASSSRADEQF

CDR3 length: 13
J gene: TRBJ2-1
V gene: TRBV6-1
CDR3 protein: ASRSPDRRGDEQF

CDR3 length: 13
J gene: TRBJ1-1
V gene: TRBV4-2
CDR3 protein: ASSQVTVMNTEAF

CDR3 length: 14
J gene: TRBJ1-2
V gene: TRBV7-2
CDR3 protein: ASSSSDRDVNYGYT

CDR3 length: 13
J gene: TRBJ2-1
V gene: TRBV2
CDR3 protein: ASSSRSSGYNEQF

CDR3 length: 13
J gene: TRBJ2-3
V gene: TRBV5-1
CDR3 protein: ASSLQGASTDTQY

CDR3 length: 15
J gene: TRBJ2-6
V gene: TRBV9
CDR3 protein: ASSGQGKTAGANVLT

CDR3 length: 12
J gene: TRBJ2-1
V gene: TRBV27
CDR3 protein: ASSLPGMGNEQF

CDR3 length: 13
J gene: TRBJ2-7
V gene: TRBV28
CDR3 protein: ASSSPTGAIYEQY

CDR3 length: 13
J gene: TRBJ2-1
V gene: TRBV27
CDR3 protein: ASSQGQGPYNEQF

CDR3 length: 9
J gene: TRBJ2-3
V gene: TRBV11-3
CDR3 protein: ASTFQDTQY

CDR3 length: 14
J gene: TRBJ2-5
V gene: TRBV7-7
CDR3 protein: ASSPGRDKTLETQY

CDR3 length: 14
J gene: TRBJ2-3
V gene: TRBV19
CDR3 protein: ASSITSGRGTDTQY

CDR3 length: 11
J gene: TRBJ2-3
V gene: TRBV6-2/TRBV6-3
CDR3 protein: ASNPPGRGTQY

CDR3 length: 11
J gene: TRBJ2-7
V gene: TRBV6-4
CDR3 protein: ASIEGQGHEQY

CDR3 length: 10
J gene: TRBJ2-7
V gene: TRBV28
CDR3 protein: ASSLSRSEQY